A selection of T cell receptor beta chains follows, all from one sample in a study of T cell changes during pregnancy in multiple sclerosis. Measured with immunoSEQ multiplex PCR; TCRdb has only the in-frame clones, and not every one. Of about 43,000 clones in the sample, roughly 90% are singletons; the top ten hold about 1.5%. Material for sequencing was PBMCs (not recorded whether the cells were cultured). The receptors come from a female donor with multiple sclerosis, enrolled in a pregnancy study. CDR3s include the opening cysteine and the closing phenylalanine or tryptophan. The D gene is left open where the match is weak. Rows may omit the clone size; those that give it use once, few, many or a size class.

>-|-|TRBV10-1|TRBJ2-1
CASSESGFGGSNEQFF
TGCGCCAGCAGTGAGTCTGGGTTCGGGGGTAGCAATGAGCAGTTCTTC
>-|TRBD1|TRBV11-2|TRBJ1-2
CASSLGTGAYFGYTF
TGTGCCAGCAGCTTAGGGACAGGGGCGTATTTTGGCTACACCTTC
>once|-|TRBV5-1|TRBJ2-5
CASSLGFRFYQETQYF
TGCGCCAGCAGCTTGGGTTTCCGGTTTTACCAAGAGACCCAGTACTTC
>-|TRBD1|TRBV5-1|TRBJ1-2
CASSLGDRTAYGYTF
TGCGCCAGCAGCTTGGGGGACAGGACAGCCTATGGCTACACCTTC
>-|-|TRBV19|TRBJ1-1
CASSISLAEIAFF
TGTGCCAGTAGTATATCCCTTGCAGAGATAGCTTTCTTT
>-|-|TRBV15|TRBJ2-7
CATSSEEWRFPSSYEQYF
TGTGCCACCAGCAGCGAAGAATGGAGGTTCCCGAGCTCCTACGAGCAGTACTTC
>-|-|TRBV7-9|TRBJ2-1
CASSLGLREYNEQFF
TGTGCCAGCAGCTTAGGACTCCGAGAGTACAATGAGCAGTTCTTC
>-|-|TRBV5-5|TRBJ1-4
CASSPGPVGNEKLFF
TGTGCCAGCAGCCCTGGTCCAGTGGGTAATGAAAAACTGTTTTTT
>-|TRBD2|TRBV5-1|TRBJ2-1
CASRLSGISYNEQFF
TGCGCCAGCAGGCTTAGCGGGATATCCTACAATGAGCAGTTCTTC
>-|-|TRBV27|TRBJ2-7
CASSRTTDYEQYF
TGTGCCAGCAGTAGGACAACCGACTACGAGCAGTACTTC
>-|-|TRBV5-1|TRBJ2-1
CASSLSGDEEQFF
TGCGCCAGCAGCCTCTCCGGGGACGAAGAGCAGTTCTTC
>-|TRBD2|TRBV11-2|TRBJ2-3
CASRPPGLVFLDTQYF
TGTGCCAGCAGGCCGCCGGGACTAGTCTTTTTGGATACGCAGTATTTT
>-|-|TRBV30|TRBJ1-1
CAWSVAMGSAFF
TGTGCCTGGAGTGTTGCTATGGGTTCCGCTTTCTTT
>-|-|TRBV9|TRBJ2-5
CASSVGGLPRETQYF
TGTGCCAGCAGCGTTGGCGGGCTCCCCCGGGAGACCCAGTACTTC
>-|-|TRBV19|TRBJ1-1
CASSIDGNTEAFF
TGTGCCAGTAGTATAGACGGGAACACTGAAGCTTTCTTT
>-|-|TRBV30|TRBJ1-1
CAWGRNTEAFF
TGTGCCTGGGGAAGGAACACTGAAGCTTTCTTT